Sequencing of this T cell receptor beta chain was carried out in a study of CD8 T cells in ankylosing spondylitis. Notes on the study in general: Researchers reportedly found disease-linked clones significantly enriched in matched ankylosing spondylitis synovial fluid. Some motif variants had been reported before (in reactive arthritis synovial fluid and blood). About eight highly homologous variants made up a TCR beta motif that seemed to typify ankylosing spondylitis blood. As for the disease-linked clones, they showed a CD8+ phenotype and occurred at relatively low frequencies in peripheral blood.

TCRdb analysed the 5' RACE reads with MiXCR anew, one entry per CDR3 protein. Of 200,000 to 250,000 distinct CDR3 sequences in the sample, 10% to 13% were seen once. Many counts were recorded for this clonotype. The antigen remains undetermined. V was shortened by 6 bases and J by 0 bases, with 12 bases between the two germline ends. This CDR3 is 15 amino acids long. Looked up from germline, CDR1 is SEHNR and CDR2 is FQNEAQ (reference sequence). V gene TRBV7-9 combines with J gene TRBJ1-5; no definite D call. Sequences were obtained from blood, either unsorted or a sorted T cell fraction (not recorded which). This clonotype originated in a male donor with ankylosing spondylitis or in good health (not recorded which). The CDR3, as DNA: TGTGCCAGCAGTCGTTTTGGGGATAGCAATCAGCCCCAGCATTTT. This gives the protein CASSRFGDSNQPQHF.